These T cell receptor beta chains were read from a single sample in a study of shared clonotypes between healthy human individuals. The method was immunoSEQ multiplex PCR; TCRdb's version includes in-frame clones alone and lacks a portion of them. This table holds about 1 million clones, about 76% found once. The specimen was memory CD4+ T cells sorted from blood. The source is a man between 18 and 35 years old in good health. CDR3s include the opening cysteine and the closing phenylalanine or tryptophan. Fields, in order: J gene, V gene, clone size, CDR3 protein. The size of a clone is reported for some rows only, either as once, few or many, or as a class for expanded clones.

J gene: TRBJ2-7; V gene: TRBV6-6; clone size: -; CDR3 protein: CASSLGGVPPYEQYF
J gene: TRBJ1-1; V gene: TRBV18; clone size: -; CDR3 protein: CASSPQGVGTEAFF
J gene: TRBJ2-7; V gene: TRBV28; clone size: -; CDR3 protein: CASSPGWGREQYF
J gene: TRBJ2-3; V gene: TRBV7-2; clone size: -; CDR3 protein: CASSLAGRRPGDTQYF
J gene: TRBJ2-7; V gene: TRBV9; clone size: -; CDR3 protein: CASSVGLLSSYEQYF
J gene: TRBJ2-5; V gene: TRBV7-2; clone size: -; CDR3 protein: CASSISGAGGTQYF
J gene: TRBJ2-1; V gene: TRBV5-1; clone size: -; CDR3 protein: CASSSSGIPGDEQFF
J gene: TRBJ2-7; V gene: TRBV30; clone size: -; CDR3 protein: CAWSASSYEQYF
J gene: TRBJ2-3; V gene: TRBV5-4; clone size: -; CDR3 protein: CASSSTSGGPDTQYF
J gene: TRBJ2-5; V gene: TRBV7-7; clone size: few; CDR3 protein: CASSTGQGRETQYF
J gene: TRBJ2-7; V gene: TRBV6-5; clone size: few; CDR3 protein: CASTGGATYEQYF
J gene: TRBJ2-7; V gene: TRBV6-5; clone size: -; CDR3 protein: CASKPGQANYEQYF
J gene: TRBJ2-1; V gene: TRBV4-1; clone size: -; CDR3 protein: CASSQDSTRGLNEQFF
J gene: TRBJ2-5; V gene: TRBV29-1; clone size: -; CDR3 protein: CSVDPSGRQETQYF
J gene: TRBJ1-2; V gene: TRBV7-9; clone size: -; CDR3 protein: CASSSPLAVGNYGYTF
J gene: TRBJ2-5; V gene: TRBV6-1; clone size: -; CDR3 protein: CASSEVYWETQYF
J gene: TRBJ2-7; V gene: TRBV15; clone size: -; CDR3 protein: CATSRDSQISYEQYF
J gene: TRBJ2-6; V gene: TRBV18; clone size: -; CDR3 protein: CASSPPGSGANVLTF
J gene: TRBJ2-7; V gene: TRBV5-1; clone size: -; CDR3 protein: CASSLGGETYEQYF
J gene: TRBJ1-2; V gene: TRBV11-1; clone size: -; CDR3 protein: CASSPAAYYGYTF
J gene: TRBJ1-1; V gene: TRBV30; clone size: few; CDR3 protein: CAWSFQGGTEAFF
J gene: TRBJ2-3; V gene: TRBV5-4; clone size: -; CDR3 protein: CASSLVLAGLDTQYF
J gene: TRBJ2-5; V gene: TRBV11-2; clone size: -; CDR3 protein: CASSVRGGQETQYF
J gene: TRBJ2-7; V gene: TRBV20-1; clone size: -; CDR3 protein: CSAGGYEQYF
J gene: TRBJ2-6; V gene: TRBV7-2; clone size: -; CDR3 protein: CASSFGQRSSGANVLTF
J gene: TRBJ2-7; V gene: TRBV28; clone size: once; CDR3 protein: CASRNSLKQYF
J gene: TRBJ1-2; V gene: TRBV2; clone size: -; CDR3 protein: CASSGAGGSTNYGYTF
J gene: TRBJ1-2; V gene: TRBV4-1; clone size: -; CDR3 protein: CASSQVAASPNYGYTF
J gene: TRBJ2-7; V gene: TRBV19; clone size: many; CDR3 protein: CASSTRDGAYEQYF
J gene: TRBJ2-5; V gene: TRBV2; clone size: many; CDR3 protein: CASSGPGMGETQYF
J gene: TRBJ2-3; V gene: TRBV29-1; clone size: -; CDR3 protein: CSVGLGTMAAVDTQYF
J gene: TRBJ1-4; V gene: TRBV28; clone size: -; CDR3 protein: CASSLSFGGGTNEKLFF
J gene: TRBJ2-3; V gene: TRBV10-3; clone size: -; CDR3 protein: CAMTPWGTDTQYF
J gene: TRBJ1-2; V gene: TRBV7-8; clone size: -; CDR3 protein: CASSLEAGAGYTF
J gene: TRBJ2-7; V gene: TRBV23-1; clone size: many; CDR3 protein: CASSCTGGRKQYF
J gene: TRBJ1-5; V gene: TRBV6-5; clone size: -; CDR3 protein: CASSYSGLRNQPQHF
J gene: TRBJ1-1; V gene: TRBV6-1; clone size: -; CDR3 protein: CASSGPSGVGRVNTEAFF
J gene: TRBJ2-2; V gene: TRBV7-8; clone size: -; CDR3 protein: CASSLAGSGRTLRTGELFF
J gene: TRBJ1-5; V gene: TRBV12-5; clone size: -; CDR3 protein: CASGLRETGVIYASNQPQHF
J gene: TRBJ1-6; V gene: TRBV10-3; clone size: few; CDR3 protein: CAISREVGSPLHF
J gene: TRBJ2-1; V gene: TRBV7-2; clone size: -; CDR3 protein: CASSLAGTSGRGNEQFF
J gene: TRBJ2-3; V gene: TRBV4-1; clone size: -; CDR3 protein: CASSQVTGGTQYF
J gene: TRBJ1-1; V gene: TRBV10-2; clone size: -; CDR3 protein: CASSDGRNTEAFF
J gene: TRBJ1-2; V gene: TRBV28; clone size: -; CDR3 protein: CAGQPGQGYGYTF
J gene: TRBJ2-2; V gene: TRBV15; clone size: -; CDR3 protein: CATSPGNRVELFF
J gene: TRBJ2-1; V gene: TRBV30; clone size: -; CDR3 protein: CAWSYRGWDNEQFF
J gene: TRBJ2-7; V gene: TRBV5-6; clone size: -; CDR3 protein: CASSRMRSSYEQYF
J gene: TRBJ2-6; V gene: TRBV28; clone size: few; CDR3 protein: CASSLFPYGTGTSGANVLTF
J gene: TRBJ1-2; V gene: TRBV28; clone size: -; CDR3 protein: CASRSYPGQGSGYTF
J gene: TRBJ2-5; V gene: TRBV7-9; clone size: -; CDR3 protein: CASSPVAGETQYF
J gene: TRBJ2-7; V gene: TRBV12-5; clone size: -; CDR3 protein: CASASSYEQYF
J gene: TRBJ2-1; V gene: TRBV7-2; clone size: -; CDR3 protein: CASSLSGGEQFF
J gene: TRBJ1-6; V gene: TRBV5-1; clone size: few; CDR3 protein: CASSLAGQGNSPLHF